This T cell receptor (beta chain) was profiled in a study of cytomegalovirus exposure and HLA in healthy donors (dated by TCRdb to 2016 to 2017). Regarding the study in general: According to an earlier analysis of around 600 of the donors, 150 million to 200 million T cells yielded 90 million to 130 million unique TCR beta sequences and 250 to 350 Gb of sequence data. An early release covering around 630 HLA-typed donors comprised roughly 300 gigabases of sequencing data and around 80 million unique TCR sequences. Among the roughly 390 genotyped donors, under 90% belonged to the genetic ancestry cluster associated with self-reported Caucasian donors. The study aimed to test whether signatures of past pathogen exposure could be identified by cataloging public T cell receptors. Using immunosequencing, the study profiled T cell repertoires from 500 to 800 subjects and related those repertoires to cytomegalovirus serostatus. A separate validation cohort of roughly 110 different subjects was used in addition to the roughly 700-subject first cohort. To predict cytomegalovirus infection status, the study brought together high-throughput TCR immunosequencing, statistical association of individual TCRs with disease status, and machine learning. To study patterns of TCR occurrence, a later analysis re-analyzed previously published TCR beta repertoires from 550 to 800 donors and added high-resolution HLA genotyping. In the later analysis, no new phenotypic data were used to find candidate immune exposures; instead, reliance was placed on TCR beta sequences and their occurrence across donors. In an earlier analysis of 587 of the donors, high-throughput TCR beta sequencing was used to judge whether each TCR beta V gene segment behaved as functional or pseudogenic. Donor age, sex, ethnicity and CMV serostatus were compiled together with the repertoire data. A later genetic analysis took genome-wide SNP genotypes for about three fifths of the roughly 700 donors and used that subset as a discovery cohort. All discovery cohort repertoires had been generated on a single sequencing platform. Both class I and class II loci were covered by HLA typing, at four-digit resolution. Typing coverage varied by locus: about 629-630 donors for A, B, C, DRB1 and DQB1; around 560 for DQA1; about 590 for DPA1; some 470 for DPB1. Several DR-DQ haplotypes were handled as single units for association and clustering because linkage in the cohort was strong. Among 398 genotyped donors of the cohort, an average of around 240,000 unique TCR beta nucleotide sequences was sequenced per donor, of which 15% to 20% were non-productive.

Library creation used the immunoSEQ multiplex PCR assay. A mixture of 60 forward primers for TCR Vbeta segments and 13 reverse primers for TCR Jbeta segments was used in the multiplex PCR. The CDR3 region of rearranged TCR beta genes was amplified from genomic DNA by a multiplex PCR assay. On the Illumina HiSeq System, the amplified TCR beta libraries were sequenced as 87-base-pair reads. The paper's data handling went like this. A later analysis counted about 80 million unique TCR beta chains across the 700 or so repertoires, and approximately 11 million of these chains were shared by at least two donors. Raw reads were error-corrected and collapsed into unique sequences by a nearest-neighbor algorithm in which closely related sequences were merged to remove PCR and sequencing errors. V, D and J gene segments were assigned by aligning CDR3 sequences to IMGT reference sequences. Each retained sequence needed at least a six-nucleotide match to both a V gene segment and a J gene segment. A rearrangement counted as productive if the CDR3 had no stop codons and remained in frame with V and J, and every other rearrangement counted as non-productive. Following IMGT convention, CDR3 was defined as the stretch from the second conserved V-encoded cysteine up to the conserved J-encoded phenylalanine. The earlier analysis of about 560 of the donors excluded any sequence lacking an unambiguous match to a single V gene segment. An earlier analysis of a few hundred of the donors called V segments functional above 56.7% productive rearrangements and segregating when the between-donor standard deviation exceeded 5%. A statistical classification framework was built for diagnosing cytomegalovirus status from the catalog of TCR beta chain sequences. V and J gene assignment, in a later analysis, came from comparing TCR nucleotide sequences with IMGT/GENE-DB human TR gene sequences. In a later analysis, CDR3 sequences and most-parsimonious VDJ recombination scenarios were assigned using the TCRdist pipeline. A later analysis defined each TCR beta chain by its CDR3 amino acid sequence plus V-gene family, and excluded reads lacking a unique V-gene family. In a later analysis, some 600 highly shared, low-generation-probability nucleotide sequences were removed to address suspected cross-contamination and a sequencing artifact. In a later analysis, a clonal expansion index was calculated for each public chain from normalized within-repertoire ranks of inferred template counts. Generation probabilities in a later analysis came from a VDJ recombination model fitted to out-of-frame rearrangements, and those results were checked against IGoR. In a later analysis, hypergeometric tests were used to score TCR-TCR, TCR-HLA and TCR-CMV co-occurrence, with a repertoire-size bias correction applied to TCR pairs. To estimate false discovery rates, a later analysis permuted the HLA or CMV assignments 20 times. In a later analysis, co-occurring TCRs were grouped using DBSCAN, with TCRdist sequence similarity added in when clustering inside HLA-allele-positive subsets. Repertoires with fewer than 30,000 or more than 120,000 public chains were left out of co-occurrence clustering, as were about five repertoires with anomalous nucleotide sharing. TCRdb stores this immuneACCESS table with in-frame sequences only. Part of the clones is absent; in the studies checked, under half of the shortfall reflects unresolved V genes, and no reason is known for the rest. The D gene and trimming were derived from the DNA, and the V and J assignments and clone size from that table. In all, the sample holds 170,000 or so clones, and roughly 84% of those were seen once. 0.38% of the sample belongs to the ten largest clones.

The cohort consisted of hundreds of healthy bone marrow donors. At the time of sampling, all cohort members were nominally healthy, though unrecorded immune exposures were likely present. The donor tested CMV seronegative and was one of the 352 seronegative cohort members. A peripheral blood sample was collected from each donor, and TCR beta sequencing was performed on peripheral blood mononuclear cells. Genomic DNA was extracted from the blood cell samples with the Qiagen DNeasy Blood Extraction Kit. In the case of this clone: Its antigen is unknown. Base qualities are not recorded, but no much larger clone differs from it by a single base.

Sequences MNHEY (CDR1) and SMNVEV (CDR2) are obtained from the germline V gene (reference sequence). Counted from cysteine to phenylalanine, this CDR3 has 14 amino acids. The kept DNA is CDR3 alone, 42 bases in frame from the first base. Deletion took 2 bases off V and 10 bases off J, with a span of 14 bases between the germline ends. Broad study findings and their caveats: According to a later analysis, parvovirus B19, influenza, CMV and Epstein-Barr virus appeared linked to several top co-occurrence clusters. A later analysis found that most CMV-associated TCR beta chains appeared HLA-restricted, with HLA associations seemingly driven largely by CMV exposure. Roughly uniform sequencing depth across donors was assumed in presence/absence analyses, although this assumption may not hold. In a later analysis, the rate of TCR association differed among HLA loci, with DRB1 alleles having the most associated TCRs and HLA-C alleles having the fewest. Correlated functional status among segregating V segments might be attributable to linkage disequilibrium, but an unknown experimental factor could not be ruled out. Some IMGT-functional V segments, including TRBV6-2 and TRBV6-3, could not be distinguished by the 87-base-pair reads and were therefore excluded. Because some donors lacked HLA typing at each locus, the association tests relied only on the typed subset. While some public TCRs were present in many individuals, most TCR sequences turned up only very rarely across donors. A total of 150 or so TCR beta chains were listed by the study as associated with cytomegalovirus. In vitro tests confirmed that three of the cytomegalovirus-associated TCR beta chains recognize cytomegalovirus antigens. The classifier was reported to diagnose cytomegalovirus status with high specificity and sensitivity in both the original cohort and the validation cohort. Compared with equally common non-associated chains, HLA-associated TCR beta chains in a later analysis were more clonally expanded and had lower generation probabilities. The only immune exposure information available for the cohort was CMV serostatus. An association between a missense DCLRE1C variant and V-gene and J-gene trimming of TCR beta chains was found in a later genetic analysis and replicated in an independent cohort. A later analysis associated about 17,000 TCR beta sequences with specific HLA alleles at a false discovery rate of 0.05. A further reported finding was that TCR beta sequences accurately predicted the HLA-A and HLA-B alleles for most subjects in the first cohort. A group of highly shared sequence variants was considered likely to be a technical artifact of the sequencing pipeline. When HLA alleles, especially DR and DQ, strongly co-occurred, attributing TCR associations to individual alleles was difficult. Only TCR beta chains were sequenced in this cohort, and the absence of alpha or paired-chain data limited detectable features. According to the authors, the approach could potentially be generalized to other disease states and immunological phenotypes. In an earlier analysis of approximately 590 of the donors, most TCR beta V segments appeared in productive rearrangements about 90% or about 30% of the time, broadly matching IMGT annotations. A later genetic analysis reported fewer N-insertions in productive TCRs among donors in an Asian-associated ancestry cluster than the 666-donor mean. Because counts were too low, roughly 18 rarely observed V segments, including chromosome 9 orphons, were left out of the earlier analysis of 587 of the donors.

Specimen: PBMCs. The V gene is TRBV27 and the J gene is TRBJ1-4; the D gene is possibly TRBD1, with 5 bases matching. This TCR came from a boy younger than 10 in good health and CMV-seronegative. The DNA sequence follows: TGTGCCAGCAGTTTACAGGGATTTTACGGAAAACTGTTTTTT. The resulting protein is CASSLQGFYGKLFF. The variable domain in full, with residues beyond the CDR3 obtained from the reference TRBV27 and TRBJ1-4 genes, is EAQVTQNPRYLITVTGKKLTVTCSQNMNHEYMSWYRQDPGLGLRQIYYSMNVEVTDKGDVPEGYKVSRKEKRNFPLILESPSPNQTSLYFCASSLQGFYGKLFFGSGTQLSVL.